A single sample is the source of the 30 T cell receptor beta chains below, sequenced in a study of cytomegalovirus exposure and HLA in healthy donors. Both 60 Vbeta primers and 13 Jbeta primers went into the PCR. Only in-frame clones appear in the TCRdb table, and some are missing; sequencing was by immunoSEQ multiplex PCR. The sample lists roughly 89,000 clones, roughly 81% seen once, with approximately 1.9% in the top ten. Sequencing was carried out using PBMCs. The receptors here all came from a woman aged 25-40 years in good health and CMV-seronegative.

V gene TRBV5-1 combines with J gene TRBJ2-1; TRBD2 matches 15 bases. With V trimmed by 3 bases and J by 9 bases, 10 bases remained unmatched. The CDR3 length is 17 residues. Germline CDR1 and CDR2: SGHRS and YFSETQ. The CDR3 coding sequence is TGCGCCAGCAGCTCCCGGACTAGCGGGAGGGCCAGTGGTGAGCAGTTCTTC. As protein: CASSSRTSGRASGEQFF.

V gene TRBV10-3 combines with J gene TRBJ2-2; a weak D match, TRBD2 (7 bases). Looked up from germline, CDR1 is ENHRY and CDR2 is SYGVKD. The CDR3 is 16 residues long. V dropped 0 bases and J dropped 2 bases, with 10 bases sitting between them. This chain's CDR3 is CAISESGGLNTGELFF. The CDR3 DNA reads as TGTGCCATCAGTGAGTCGGGGGGGCTCAACACCGGGGAGCTGTTTTTT.

The chain combines TRBV7-8 with TRBJ2-1; D perhaps matches TRBD1 (7 bases). CDR1 and CDR2 (germline): SGHVS, FQNEAQ. V lost 5 bases and J lost 10, with 18 bases in between. CDR3 length: 14 amino acids. The CDR3 nucleotides read TGTGCCAGCAGCCAGGGGGGTCGTGAGAGAGAGCAGTTCTTC. As protein: CASSQGGREREQFF.

The chain employs TRBV9 and TRBJ2-3; 8 bases are shared with TRBD2. Germline V gives CDR1 SGDLS, CDR2 YYNGEE. J gave up 2 bases and V 5 bases, and 10 bases lay outside the gene matches. The CDR3 totals 16 residues. DNA for the CDR3: TGTGCCAGCAGTTCGGCGGGAGGCCCGAACACAGATACGCAGTATTTT. Residues: CASSSAGGPNTDTQYF. Together with reference TRBV9 and TRBJ2-3, the CDR3 gives the full variable domain: DSGVTQTPKHLITATGQRVTLRCSPRSGDLSVYWYQQSLDQGLQFLIQYYNGEERAKGNILERFSAQQFPDLHSELNLSSLELGDSALYFCASSSAGGPNTDTQYFGPGTRLTVL.

V and J are TRBV6-5 and TRBJ2-5; D is perhaps TRBD1 (8 bases). Deletions cut 2 bases from V and 6 bases from J, with 16 bases between. The CDR3 covers 15 residues. Looked up from germline, CDR1 is MNHEY and CDR2 is SVGAGI. The CDR3 nucleotides are TGTGCCAGCAGTTACGGGGGGGACAGGAGACAGACCCAGTACTTC. This gives the protein CASSYGGDRRQTQYF.

This clone was found once. The chain uses TRBV18 and TRBJ1-6; D is perhaps TRBD1 (6 bases). CDR1 is KGHSH and CDR2 is LQKENI in the germline V gene. V shed 0 bases and J shed 14 bases, with 14 bases lying between them. This CDR3 is built from 14 residues. CDR3 protein: CASSPPLWPGALHF. The CDR3, as DNA: TGTGCCAGCTCACCACCCCTTTGGCCAGGGGCCCTCCACTTT. Full variable domain (remainder filled in from reference TRBV18 and TRBJ1-6): NAGVMQNPRHLVRRRGQEARLRCSPMKGHSHVYWYRQLPEEGLKFMVYLQKENIIDESGMPKERFSAEFPKEGPSILRIQQVVRGDSAAYFCASSPPLWPGALHFGNGTRLTVT.

The chain joins TRBV18 to TRBJ1-1, with D possibly matching TRBD1 (6 bases). V gave up 3 bases and J gave up 4 bases, with 18 bases separating them. Germline V gene data show CDR1 as KGHSH and CDR2 as LQKENI. The CDR3 consists of 16 residues. The CDR3, as DNA: TGTGCCAGCTCACCCCTGGGACACTCCACGGCCACTGAAGCTTTCTTT. This encodes CASSPLGHSTATEAFF.

The V and J genes are TRBV6-1 and TRBJ1-5, with 9 bases aligning to TRBD1. Trimming cost V 4 bases and J 6 bases; bases outside gene matches: 10. The CDR3 spans 16 residues. In germline, CDR1 is MNHNS, CDR2 SASEGT. The CDR3: CASSAGTGSGGQPQHF. CDR3 bases: TGTGCCAGCAGTGCCGGGACAGGGTCAGGAGGTCAGCCCCAGCATTTT.

The chain carries TRBV28 and TRBJ2-1, with 14 bases fitting TRBD2. The length of the CDR3 is 16 residues. The junction had 10 bases not matched to a gene; V was cut back by 6 bases and J by 9 bases. Germline-derived CDR1 and CDR2 are MDHEN and SYDVKM. CDR3 in DNA: TGTGCCAGCAGACGAGGGACTAGCGGGAGTGGGGGTGAGCAGTTCTTC. This translates into CASRRGTSGSGGEQFF.

The chain links TRBV29-1 to TRBJ2-1; maybe TRBD2 (6 bases). The CDR3 is 14 amino acids. Germline V gene data show CDR1 as SQVTM and CDR2 as ANQGSEA. V lost 2 bases and J lost 4, with 12 bases in between. The CDR3 DNA follows: TGCAGCGTTGAATCTAGCGCCGGGTACAATGAGCAGTTCTTC. Protein product: CSVESSAGYNEQFF.

The chain recombines TRBV2 with TRBJ1-1; D may be TRBD1 (5 bases). Germline V CDR1 and CDR2: SNHLY, FYNNEI. This CDR3 contains 14 residues. V lost 3 bases to trimming and J lost 3 bases, with 11 bases between them. CDR3 in amino acids: CASSDGRGDTEAFF. Here the CDR3 DNA reads TGTGCCAGCAGTGACGGACGGGGGGACACTGAAGCTTTCTTT.

The rearrangement uses TRBV7-9 and TRBJ2-6, with a possible D match to TRBD1 (6 bases). CDR3 length equals 18 residues. V lost 1 base to trimming and J lost 0 bases, with 13 bases between them. The V gene's germline CDR1 is SEHNR and CDR2 FQNEAQ (reference sequence). The CDR3 is CASSLGSGVSSGANVLTF. The CDR3, as DNA: TGTGCCAGCAGCTTAGGCTCAGGGGTGAGCTCTGGGGCCAACGTCCTGACTTTC.

The rearrangement joins TRBV7-2 to TRBJ2-3, with TRBD2 identical over 8 bases. The CDR3 has 15 residues. Germline CDR1 and CDR2: SGHTA and FQGNSA. V shed 2 bases, J shed 2 bases, and the junction held 3 bases outside the gene matches. The CDR3 sequence: CASSLRGGITDTQYF. In nucleotides, the CDR3 is TGTGCCAGCAGCTTACGGGGGGGGATCACAGATACGCAGTATTTT. The full variable domain, rest sourced from reference TRBV7-2 and TRBJ2-3, is GAGVSQSPSNKVTEKGKDVELRCDPISGHTALYWYRQSLGQGLEFLIYFQGNSAPDKSGLPSDRFSAERTGGSVSTLTIQRTQQEDSAVYLCASSLRGGITDTQYFGPGTRLTVL.

The chain carries TRBV10-3 and TRBJ2-2; 8 bases are a match to TRBD2. V was clipped by 11 bases and J by 4 bases; unmatched bases: 12. In germline, CDR1 is ENHRY, CDR2 SYGVKD. The CDR3 is 15 residues long. The CDR3 sequence is CAVQLAGPSTGELFF. The CDR3 nucleotides are TGTGCCGTCCAATTAGCGGGACCGAGCACCGGGGAGCTGTTTTTT.

The CDR3 sequence: CASSETLAGGSEFF. Written as DNA, the CDR3 is TGTGCCAGCAGTGAAACCTTAGCGGGAGGGTCGGAGTTCTTC. The chain uses TRBV27 and TRBJ2-1, with 11 bases matching TRBD2. CDR3 size: 14 residues. The V segment lost 5 bases and the J segment 14 bases; nucleotides outside the gene matches: 11. CDR1 MNHEY and CDR2 SMNVEV come from the germline V gene (reference sequence).

This chain uses TRBV30 with TRBJ2-1; TRBD2 matches 11 bases. The junction had 7 bases not matched to a gene; V was cut back by 0 bases and J by 9 bases. The germline CDR1 and CDR2 sequences are GTSNPN and SVGIG (reference sequence). The CDR3 extends over 15 amino acids. CDR3 sequence (DNA): TGTGCCTGGAGTGTAAGGCTAGCGGGAGGATTTGAGCAGTTCTTC. It translates to CAWSVRLAGGFEQFF.

The rearrangement links TRBV27 to TRBJ2-5; 11 positions match TRBD2. The V and J ends lost 5 bases and 5 bases, in that order; junction bases with no gene match: 7. CDR3 length equals 15 residues. The germline gives CDR1 MNHEY, CDR2 SMNVEV (reference sequence). This chain's CDR3 is CASSQLAGVGETQYF. CDR3 bases: TGTGCCAGCAGTCAACTAGCGGGAGTTGGTGAGACCCAGTACTTC.

This chain joins TRBV19 and TRBJ1-2, with a possible D match to TRBD1 (5 bases). This CDR3 has 14 amino acids. V was trimmed by 0 bases and J by 8 bases, leaving 13 bases between them. Germline CDR1 reads LNHDA; CDR2 reads SQIVND (reference sequence). The CDR3 sequence is CASSIDRGQRGYTF. The CDR3 nucleotides read TGTGCCAGTAGTATAGATCGAGGACAACGGGGCTACACCTTC. Using reference TRBV19 and TRBJ1-2 for the parts outside the CDR3, the full variable domain is DGGITQSPKYLFRKEGQNVTLSCEQNLNHDAMYWYRQDPGQGLRLIYYSQIVNDFQKGDIAEGYSVSREKKESFPLTVTSAQKNPTAFYLCASSIDRGQRGYTFGSGTRLTVV.

The chain joins TRBV7-6 to TRBJ1-1; no reliable D call. The CDR3 extends over 15 amino acids. The germline gives CDR1 SGHVS, CDR2 FNYEAQ. V gave up 1 base and J gave up 3 bases, with 12 bases separating them. CDR3 protein: CASSLEGSGDTEAFF. The CDR3 DNA is TGTGCCAGCAGCTTAGAGGGCTCCGGGGACACTGAAGCTTTCTTT.

The chain carries TRBV18 and TRBJ1-2; perhaps TRBD1 as D (6 bases). V dropped 3 bases and J dropped 7 bases, with 21 bases sitting between them. The CDR3 totals 16 residues. Germline lookup yields CDR1 KGHSH and CDR2 LQKENI. CDR3 amino acids: CASSPPDRTGLAGYTF. The CDR3 region has the DNA TGTGCCAGCTCACCCCCCGACAGGACCGGGCTCGCTGGCTACACCTTC. Supplemented by reference TRBV18 and TRBJ1-2, the full variable domain reads NAGVMQNPRHLVRRRGQEARLRCSPMKGHSHVYWYRQLPEEGLKFMVYLQKENIIDESGMPKERFSAEFPKEGPSILRIQQVVRGDSAAYFCASSPPDRTGLAGYTFGSGTRLTVV.

The chain uses TRBV6-5 and TRBJ2-1, with 7 bases identical to TRBD1. J was trimmed by 13 bases and V by 9 bases; bases with no gene match: 18. Germline V CDR1 and CDR2: MNHEY, SVGAGI. The CDR3 contains 14 residues. As DNA, the CDR3 is TGTGCCAGACCTCGGGACAGATTTTGCGCGGGCCAGTTCTTC. Protein: CARPRDRFCAGQFF.

This sequence joins TRBV27 and TRBJ1-6; tentative D call: TRBD1 (5 bases). V gave up 2 bases and J gave up 11 bases, with 10 bases separating them. This CDR3 contains 13 residues. Germline-derived CDR1 and CDR2 are MNHEY and SMNVEV (reference sequence). The CDR3 sequence is CASSLSREAPLHF. The CDR3 bases are TGTGCCAGCAGTTTAAGCAGGGAAGCACCCCTCCACTTT.

The chain recombines TRBV9 with TRBJ2-7, with a possible D match to TRBD2 (5 bases). Germline V gene sequence: CDR1 SGDLS, CDR2 YYNGEE. V gave up 4 bases and J gave up 7 bases, with 18 bases separating them. This CDR3 region has 14 residues. The CDR3 nucleotides are TGTGCCAGCAGCCCCTCTGACCCGACGGGGGAGCAGTACTTC. Translating it yields CASSPSDPTGEQYF.

This clone was counted only a few times. The rearrangement links TRBV28 to TRBJ2-5; 12 bases agree with TRBD2. CDR1 MDHEN and CDR2 SYDVKM come from the germline V gene. CDR3 size: 15 residues. J was trimmed by 9 bases and V by 3 bases; bases with no gene match: 8. The CDR3 DNA reads as TGTGCCAGCAGTTTCGTTGTCTCTAGCGGGAGGGCCCAGTACTTC. It is translated as CASSFVVSSGRAQYF.

The rearrangement links TRBV6-1 to TRBJ1-5; 8 bases align to TRBD1. The CDR3 has 16 residues. The germline V gene encodes CDR1 MNHNS and CDR2 SASEGT. J gave up 6 bases and V 2 bases, and 9 bases lay outside the gene matches. CDR3 in amino acids: CASSEISGGLGQPQHF. Written as DNA, the CDR3 is TGTGCCAGCAGTGAAATCTCAGGGGGCCTCGGTCAGCCCCAGCATTTT.

This clone appeared a few times. V usage is TRBV6-5 and J usage is TRBJ2-3; D not certain. This CDR3 is built from 15 residues. Per germline, CDR1 MNHEY and CDR2 SVGAGI. The ends were cut back, 6 bases at V and 5 bases at J, with 18 bases in the middle. The CDR3 region is CASSPLPSVGDTQYF. DNA of the CDR3: TGTGCCAGCAGCCCACTACCTAGTGTAGGAGATACGCAGTATTTT.

V usage is TRBV2 and J usage is TRBJ1-2; D is perhaps TRBD1 (6 bases). From germline, CDR1 is SNHLY and CDR2 FYNNEI. The CDR3 is 15 amino acids. The germline V and J ends were trimmed by 0 bases and 0 bases, with 8 bases remaining between them. The CDR3 here is CASSEAGTPNYGYTF. In nucleotides, the CDR3 is TGTGCCAGCAGTGAAGCGGGGACACCTAACTATGGCTACACCTTC.

CDR3 in amino acids: CASSGMTGPETQYF. The CDR3 coding sequence is TGTGCCAGCAGTGGTATGACAGGGCCTGAGACCCAGTACTTC. The V and J genes are TRBV25-1 and TRBJ2-5, with TRBD1 matching over 7 bases. V was clipped by 4 bases and J by 5 bases; unmatched bases: 7. The CDR3 length is 14 residues. Germline V gene lookup returns CDR1 MGHDK and CDR2 SYGVNS. Looking up the rest from reference TRBV25-1 and TRBJ2-5 gives the full variable domain: EADIYQTPRYLVIGTGKKITLECSQTMGHDKMYWYQQDPGMELHLIHYSYGVNSTEKGDLSSESTVSRIRTEHFPLTLESARPSHTSQYLCASSGMTGPETQYFGPGTRLLVL.

This clone has only a few counts. The J gene is TRBJ1-1, the V gene TRBV5-1; D is ambiguous. This CDR3 is built from 15 residues. CDR1 is SGHRS, CDR2 YFSETQ, per germline. Trimming stripped 0 bases from V and 4 bases from J, with 13 bases between. The CDR3 nucleotides are TGCGCCAGCAGCTTGGTCGGGGTGTGGGGCACTGAAGCTTTCTTT. This gives the protein CASSLVGVWGTEAFF.

This clone was recorded once. The rearrangement links TRBV11-2 to TRBJ2-5, with TRBD1 matching 8 bases. The last part of the DNA fits TRBJ2-7 better; the J call may be wrong. There are 16 residues in the CDR3. Germline V gene sequence: CDR1 SGHAT, CDR2 FQNNGV. The CDR3 nucleotides are TGTGCCAGCAGCCGTTTACAGGGGGATACGGTCTACGAGCAGTACTTC. Protein product: CASSRLQGDTVYEQYF.